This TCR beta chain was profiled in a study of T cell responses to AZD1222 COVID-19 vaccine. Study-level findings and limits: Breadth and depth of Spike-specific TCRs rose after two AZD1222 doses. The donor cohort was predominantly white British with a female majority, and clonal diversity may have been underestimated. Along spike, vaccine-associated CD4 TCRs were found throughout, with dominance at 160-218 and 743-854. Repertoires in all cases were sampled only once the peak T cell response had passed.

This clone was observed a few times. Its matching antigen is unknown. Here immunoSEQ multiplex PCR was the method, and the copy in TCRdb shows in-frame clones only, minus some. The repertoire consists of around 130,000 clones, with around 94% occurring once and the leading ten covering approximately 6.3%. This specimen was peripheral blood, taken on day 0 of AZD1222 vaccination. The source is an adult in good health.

Here the CDR3 reads CASSGGQPHRDGYTF. The CDR3 nucleotides are TGTGCCAGCAGCGGAGGACAACCCCATCGGGATGGCTACACCTTC. The chain is built from TRBV7-9 and TRBJ1-2; D perhaps matches TRBD1 (5 bases). In germline, CDR1 is SEHNR, CDR2 FQNEAQ (reference sequence). The CDR3 runs to 15 residues. Trimming pared 5 bases from V and 6 bases from J, leaving 19 bases between.